These 8 T cell receptor beta chains were all obtained from the same sample, sequenced in a study of blood T cells in healthy people across ages. Together with a sample-barcoded 5' primer, a J-beta primer mix was included in a second PCR lasting about 7 to 12 cycles. TCRdb reprocessed the 5' RACE reads with MiXCR, giving one entry per CDR3 protein. The data show about 780,000 distinct CDR3 sequences, 46% seen once. Sequencing was done on a sample of blood. All receptors come from an older man in good health.

CDR3 in amino acids: CASSESDGQYF. CDR3 nucleotides: TGTGCCAGCAGCGAGTCCGACGGGCAGTACTTC. The chain combines TRBV7-9 with TRBJ2-1, with D unresolved. The J call is in doubt because the DNA end fits TRBJ2-7 better. Germline-derived CDR1 and CDR2 are SEHNR and FQNEAQ (reference sequence). This CDR3 has 11 residues.

V usage is TRBV7-2 and J usage is TRBJ1-3; D uncertain. The V end lost 3 bases, the J end lost 7 bases, and 13 bases lay between the germline ends. CDR3 size: 14 residues. Germline values: CDR1 SGHTA, CDR2 FQGNSA. This CDR3 reads CASSFLDRGNTIYF. The CDR3 coding sequence is TGTGCCAGCAGCTTTTTGGACCGAGGCAACACCATATATTTT.

Written as DNA, the CDR3 is TGTGCCAGCAGTTTAGTTTCTAGCGGAGTACTCCAAGAGACCCAGTACTTC. Translating it yields CASSLVSSGVLQETQYF. This chain joins TRBV12-3 or TRBV12-4 and TRBJ2-5; the match to TRBD2 covers 7 bases. V trimming: 1 base; J trimming: 1 base; junction bases outside the gene matches: 9. This CDR3 comprises 17 residues.

With respect to this clonotype: At one boundary the junction diverges from the germline segment, which might be a read error. This chain links TRBV7-3 with TRBJ2-5; 11 bases line up with TRBD2. This CDR3 has 17 residues. The germline V gene has CDR1 SGHTA and CDR2 FQGTGA. The CDR3 nucleotides are TGTGCCAGCAGCCTAACGGTGACTAGCGGGATCGGAGAGACCCAGTACTTC. Protein: CASSLTVTSGIGETQYF. The full variable domain, in which reference TRBV7-3 and TRBJ2-5 provide the parts outside the CDR3, is GAGVSQTPSNKVTEKGKYVELRCDPISGHTALYWYRQSLGQGPEFLIYFQGTGAADDSGLPNDRFFAVRPEGSVSTLKIQRTERGDSAVYLCASSLTVTSGIGETQYFGPGTRLLVL.

V gene TRBV4-2 combines with J gene TRBJ2-1; 10 bases fit TRBD2. The CDR3 covers 16 residues. Unmatched junction bases numbered 6, after V lost 1 base and J lost 6 bases. Germline values: CDR1 LGHNA, CDR2 YNFKEQ. CDR3 DNA sequence: TGTGCCAGCAGCCAAGGCCTAGCGGGAGAGGTCAATGAGCAGTTCTTC. This gives the protein CASSQGLAGEVNEQFF.

In its sample, this clonotype was seen a few times. J is TRBJ2-1 and V is TRBV28; the D gene is possibly TRBD2 (5 bases). The CDR3 is 13 amino acids. V was trimmed by 3 bases and J by 2 bases, leaving 5 bases between them. The germline V gene encodes CDR1 MDHEN and CDR2 SYDVKM. This CDR3 reads CASSFGTYNEQFF. CDR3 DNA: TGTGCCAGCAGTTTCGGGACCTACAATGAGCAGTTCTTC.

This clonotype was counted a few times. The rearrangement uses TRBV29-1 and TRBJ2-3; 7 nucleotides agree with TRBD2. The V and J ends lost 0 bases and 2 bases, in that order; junction bases with no gene match: 8. The CDR3 sequence is 16 residues long. Per germline, CDR1 SQVTM and CDR2 ANQGSEA. The CDR3 DNA follows: TGCAGCGTTGAAGATATCGCGGGAGAAAACACAGATACGCAGTATTTT. Its translation: CSVEDIAGENTDTQYF.

This clonotype was observed many times. The V call is TRBV4-1, the J call TRBJ2-3, with a possible D match to TRBD2 (5 bases). This CDR3 spans 17 amino acids. The V gene lost 4 bases and the J gene lost 0 bases, with 17 bases spanning the gap. In germline, CDR1 is MGHRA, CDR2 YSYEKL. CDR3 amino acids: CASSPGSRRGSTDTQYF. The CDR3, as DNA: TGCGCCAGCAGCCCCGGGTCCCGACGGGGTAGCACAGATACGCAGTATTTT.